The 20 T cell receptor beta chains presented below share a single source sample, sequenced in a study of blood T cell repertoires in COVID-19. Assay: immunoSEQ multiplex PCR; the TCRdb copy retains only in-frame clones and omits some. The table includes approximately 50,000 clones, about 90% detected once. Sequenced material: peripheral blood. These receptors all come from a human donor in a cohort sampled during active COVID-19.

The V gene is TRBV5-1, the J gene TRBJ1-1; D unresolved. Germline V CDR1 and CDR2: SGHRS, YFSETQ. V lost 1 base and J 3 bases, leaving 10 bases between the germline ends. The CDR3 runs 14 residues. The CDR3 region is CASSLMKSDTEAFF. The CDR3 bases are TGCGCCAGCAGCTTGATGAAGTCGGACACTGAAGCTTTCTTT. The full variable domain, with the rest looked up from reference TRBV5-1 and TRBJ1-1, is KAGVTQTPRYLIKTRGQQVTLSCSPISGHRSVSWYQQTPGQGLQFLFEYFSETQRNKGNFPGRFSGRQFSNSRSEMNVSTLELGDSALYLCASSLMKSDTEAFFGQGTRLTVV.

This clone was counted a single time. J is TRBJ1-2 and V is TRBV28; no reliable D call. The CDR3 spans 17 residues. Per the germline V gene, CDR1 is MDHEN and CDR2 is SYDVKM. V shed 4 bases and J shed 4 bases, with 22 bases lying between them. This CDR3 reads CASSSGLRRRVGYGYTF. The CDR3 region has the DNA TGTGCCAGCAGTTCGGGTCTGAGAAGGAGGGTGGGCTATGGCTACACCTTC.

V and J are TRBV24-1 and TRBJ1-5; TRBD1 matches 10 bases. Germline V gene sequence: CDR1 KGHDR, CDR2 SFDVKD. The ends lost 3 bases at V and 6 bases at J; junction bases unmatched: 7. The CDR3 runs 16 residues. CDR3 in DNA: TGTGCCACCAGTGATCCCGGGACAGGGGTAGGTCAGCCCCAGCATTTT. This translates into CATSDPGTGVGQPQHF.

This clone has just a few counts. At one of its ends the junction is not consistent with the germline gene, which may arise from a read error. The gene calls are TRBV4-1 and TRBJ2-2, with TRBD1 identical over 7 bases. The CDR3 sequence is 15 residues long. Germline CDR1 MGHRA, CDR2 YSYEKL. CDR3 DNA sequence: TGCGCCAGCAGACAAGACAGGGCGATGACCGGGGAGCTGTTTTTT. It specifies CASRQDRAMTGELFF.

The chain has TRBV29-1 and TRBJ2-2; D is unresolved. CDR1 and CDR2 (germline): SQVTM, ANQGSEA. The CDR3 consists of 13 residues. V dropped 4 bases and J dropped 0 bases, with 6 bases sitting between them. The CDR3 DNA reads as TGCAGCGTTGTGGCGGCGAACACCGGGGAGCTGTTTTTT. It codes for CSVVAANTGELFF.

This clone turned up a few times. The chain carries TRBV7-9 and TRBJ2-7, with a possible D match to TRBD1 (6 bases). V lost 3 bases to trimming and J lost 0 bases, with 12 bases between them. The CDR3 spans 15 residues. Germline V gene data show CDR1 as SEHNR and CDR2 as FQNEAQ (reference sequence). CDR3 coding DNA: TGTGCCAGCAGCTTTACAGGGAAAGGCTCCTACGAGCAGTACTTC. Protein sequence: CASSFTGKGSYEQYF.

This clone was picked up one time. The rearrangement links TRBV9 to TRBJ2-1; TRBD2 matches 9 bases. From germline, CDR1 is SGDLS and CDR2 YYNGEE. The CDR3 contains 15 residues. V dropped 0 bases and J dropped 4; count of bases not matched to a gene: 2. CDR3 sequence: CASSVGLAVYNEQFF. In DNA, the CDR3 is TGTGCCAGCAGCGTAGGACTAGCGGTGTACAATGAGCAGTTCTTC.

The J gene is TRBJ2-1, the V gene TRBV19; D gene unclear. CDR3 length: 13 amino acids. CDR1 is LNHDA and CDR2 is SQIVND in the germline V gene (reference sequence). V lost 4 bases and J 4 bases, leaving 8 bases between the germline ends. The CDR3 here is CASSSLVYNEQFF. The CDR3 nucleotides read TGTGCCAGTAGTAGCCTAGTGTACAATGAGCAGTTCTTC.

This chain connects TRBV5-6 to TRBJ1-2; TRBD1 matches at 8 bases. After removal of 4 bases from V and 7 bases from J, the junction contained 6 bases not matched to a gene. From germline, CDR1 is SGHDT and CDR2 YYEEEE. This CDR3 is 13 amino acids long. The CDR3 spells CASSPGTGFGYTF. CDR3 in DNA: TGTGCCAGCAGCCCCGGGACAGGATTTGGCTACACCTTC.

The rearrangement uses TRBV18 and TRBJ2-5; weak D call: TRBD1 (5 bases). The CDR3 is made up of 15 amino acids. Germline loops: CDR1 KGHSH, CDR2 LQKENI. V was cut by 0 bases and J by 5 bases, with 13 bases left in between. This CDR3 reads CASSPPRTIPETQYF. The CDR3 DNA sequence: TGTGCCAGCTCACCACCCCGGACAATCCCGGAGACCCAGTACTTC.

The chain joins TRBV15 to TRBJ1-5; tentative D call: TRBD1 (5 bases). CDR3 size: 14 residues. V was clipped by 1 base and J by 4 bases, with 8 bases between them. The germline V gene has CDR1 LNHNV and CDR2 YYDKDF (reference sequence). The CDR3, as DNA: TGTGCCACCAGCAGAGCCGGGGGGAATCAGCCCCAGCATTTT. It translates to CATSRAGGNQPQHF. The whole variable domain, remainder taken from reference TRBV15 and TRBJ1-5, is DAMVIQNPRYQVTQFGKPVTLSCSQTLNHNVMYWYQQKSSQAPKLLFHYYDKDFNNEADTPDNFQSRRPNTSFCFLDIRSPGLGDTAMYLCATSRAGGNQPQHFGDGTRLSIL.

This chain connects TRBV19 to TRBJ2-3; D unclear. Trimming pared 1 base from V and 2 bases from J, leaving 10 bases between. CDR1 and CDR2 from the germline V gene are LNHDA and SQIVND (reference sequence). The CDR3 sequence is 15 residues long. This CDR3 reads CASSIAASDTDTQYF. The CDR3 nucleotides read TGTGCCAGTAGTATAGCAGCGTCGGACACAGATACGCAGTATTTT.

This clone turned up a few times. This sequence joins TRBV19 and TRBJ2-3, with D tentatively TRBD1 (6 bases). Germline CDR1 is LNHDA and CDR2 is SQIVND (reference sequence). This CDR3 contains 16 residues. With 6 bases removed from V and 3 bases from J, the gap between germline ends came to 19 bases. The CDR3 is CASSPASQGLTDTQYF. The CDR3, as DNA: TGTGCCAGTAGCCCCGCGTCCCAGGGGCTTACAGATACGCAGTATTTT. The variable domain in full, with the rest retrieved from reference TRBV19 and TRBJ2-3, is DGGITQSPKYLFRKEGQNVTLSCEQNLNHDAMYWYRQDPGQGLRLIYYSQIVNDFQKGDIAEGYSVSREKKESFPLTVTSAQKNPTAFYLCASSPASQGLTDTQYFGPGTRLTVL.

The chain recombines TRBV14 with TRBJ2-2, with a weak D call TRBD2 (5 bases). The CDR3 runs to 17 residues. Germline V gene data show CDR1 as SGHDN and CDR2 as FVKESK. V was shortened by 1 base and J by 5 bases, with 17 bases between the two germline ends. CDR3 loop: CASSQGSWTAGTGELFF. The CDR3 DNA sequence: TGTGCCAGCAGCCAAGGGTCCTGGACTGCTGGGACCGGGGAGCTGTTTTTT.

The rearrangement uses TRBV2 and TRBJ2-3; 10 bases are a match to TRBD2. This CDR3 is 15 amino acids long. Germline CDR1 reads SNHLY; CDR2 reads FYNNEI. With V trimmed by 10 bases and J by 0 bases, 7 bases remained unmatched. CDR3 DNA sequence: TGTGCCATCCAACTAGCGGGATCTAGCACAGATACGCAGTATTTT. It translates to CAIQLAGSSTDTQYF.

V is TRBV9 and J is TRBJ2-7, with 7 nucleotides matching TRBD1. This CDR3 has 16 amino acids. V was pared by 4 bases and J by 3 bases, with 13 bases of the junction left unmatched. Germline V gene lookup returns CDR1 SGDLS and CDR2 YYNGEE. In DNA, the CDR3 is TGTGCCAGCAGCCCCAGACAGGGTTTCATTAACTACGAGCAGTACTTC. Translated, it gives CASSPRQGFINYEQYF. Using reference TRBV9 and TRBJ2-7 for the parts outside the CDR3, the full variable domain is DSGVTQTPKHLITATGQRVTLRCSPRSGDLSVYWYQQSLDQGLQFLIQYYNGEERAKGNILERFSAQQFPDLHSELNLSSLELGDSALYFCASSPRQGFINYEQYFGPGTRLTVT.

V is TRBV7-9 and J is TRBJ1-4, with 10 positions matching TRBD1. Losses at the gene ends were 7 bases for V and 8 bases for J; bases not matched to a gene: 7. Germline-derived CDR1 and CDR2 are SEHNR and FQNEAQ (reference sequence). This CDR3 contains 14 residues. The CDR3 is CASTTDRGREKLFF. The CDR3 coding sequence is TGTGCCAGCACAACCGACAGGGGGCGCGAAAAACTGTTTTTT.

The chain joins TRBV4-1 to TRBJ2-4, with D perhaps matching TRBD1 (6 bases). This CDR3 contains 17 residues. CDR1 and CDR2 (germline): MGHRA, YSYEKL. The V end lost 1 base, the J end lost 4 bases, and 17 bases lay between the germline ends. The chain's CDR3 is CASSQVGAGKTKNIQYF. CDR3 DNA: TGCGCCAGCAGCCAAGTGGGGGCGGGCAAGACGAAAAACATTCAGTACTTC.

The chain has TRBV5-4 and TRBJ1-1, with 10 bases lining up with TRBD1. The CDR3 loop spans 15 amino acids. Per germline, CDR1 SGHNT and CDR2 YYREEE (reference sequence). Trimming at V came to 4 bases and at J to 5 bases, leaving 8 bases not matched to a gene. The CDR3 protein is CASSKWDRGSTEAFF. The CDR3, as DNA: TGTGCCAGCAGCAAGTGGGACAGGGGATCTACTGAAGCTTTCTTT. The full variable domain, completed using reference TRBV5-4 and TRBJ1-1, is ETGVTQSPTHLIKTRGQQVTLRCSSQSGHNTVSWYQQALGQGPQFIFQYYREEENGRGNFPPRFSGLQFPNYSSELNVNALELDDSALYLCASSKWDRGSTEAFFGQGTRLTVV.

V and J are TRBV7-6 and TRBJ2-7, with TRBD1 matching 7 bases. The CDR3 consists of 14 residues. The germline CDR1 and CDR2 sequences are SGHVS and FNYEAQ. V lost 5 bases, J lost 4 bases, and 8 bases stayed unmatched. This chain's CDR3 is CASSPRGQLYEQYF. CDR3 sequence (DNA): TGTGCCAGCAGCCCAAGGGGACAGTTGTACGAGCAGTACTTC.